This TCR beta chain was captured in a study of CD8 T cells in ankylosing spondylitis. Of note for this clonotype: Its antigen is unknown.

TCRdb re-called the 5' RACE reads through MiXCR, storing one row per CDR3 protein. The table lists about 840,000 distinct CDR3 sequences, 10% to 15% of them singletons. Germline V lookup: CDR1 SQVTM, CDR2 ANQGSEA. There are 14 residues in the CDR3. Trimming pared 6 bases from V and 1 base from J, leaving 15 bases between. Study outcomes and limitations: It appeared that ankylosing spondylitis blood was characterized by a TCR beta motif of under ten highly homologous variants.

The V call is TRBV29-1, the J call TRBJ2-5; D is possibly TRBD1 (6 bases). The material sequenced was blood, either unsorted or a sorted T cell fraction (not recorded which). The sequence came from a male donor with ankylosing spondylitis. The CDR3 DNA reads TGCAGCGTCGTGGGGGCTGGGTCCCAAGAGACCCAGTACTTC. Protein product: CSVVGAGSQETQYF. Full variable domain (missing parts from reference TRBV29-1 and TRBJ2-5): SAVISQKPSRDICQRGTSLTIQCQVDSQVTMMFWYRQQPGQSLTLIATANQGSEATYESGFVIDKFPISRPNLTFSTLTVSNMSPEDSSIYLCSVVGAGSQETQYFGPGTRLLVL.